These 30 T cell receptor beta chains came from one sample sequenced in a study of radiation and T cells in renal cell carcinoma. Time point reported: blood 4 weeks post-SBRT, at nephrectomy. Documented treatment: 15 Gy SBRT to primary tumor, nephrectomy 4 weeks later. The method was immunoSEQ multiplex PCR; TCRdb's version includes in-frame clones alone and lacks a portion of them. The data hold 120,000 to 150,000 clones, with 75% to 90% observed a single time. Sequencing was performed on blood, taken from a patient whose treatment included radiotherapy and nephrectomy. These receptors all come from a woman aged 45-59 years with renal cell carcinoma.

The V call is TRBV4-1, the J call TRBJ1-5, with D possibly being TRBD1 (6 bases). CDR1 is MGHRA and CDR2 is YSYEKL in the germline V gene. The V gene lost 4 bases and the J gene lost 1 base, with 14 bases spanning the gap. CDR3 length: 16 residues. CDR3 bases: TGCGCCAGCAGCCCACAGGGCCGGACCAGCAATCAGCCCCAGCATTTT. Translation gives CASSPQGRTSNQPQHF.

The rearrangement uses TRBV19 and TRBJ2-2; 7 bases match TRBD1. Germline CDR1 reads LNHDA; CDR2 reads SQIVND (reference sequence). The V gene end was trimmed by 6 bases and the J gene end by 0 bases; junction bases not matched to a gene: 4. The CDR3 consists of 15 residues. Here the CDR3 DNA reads TGTGCCAGTAGAAGACAGGGAACGAACACCGGGGAGCTGTTTTTT. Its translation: CASRRQGTNTGELFF.

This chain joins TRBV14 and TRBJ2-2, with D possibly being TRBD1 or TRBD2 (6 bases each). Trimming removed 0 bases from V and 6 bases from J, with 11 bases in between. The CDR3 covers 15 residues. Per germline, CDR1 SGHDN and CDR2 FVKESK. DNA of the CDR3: TGTGCCAGCAGCCAAGATCTTGGGGGGCCCGGGGAGCTGTTTTTT. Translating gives CASSQDLGGPGELFF.

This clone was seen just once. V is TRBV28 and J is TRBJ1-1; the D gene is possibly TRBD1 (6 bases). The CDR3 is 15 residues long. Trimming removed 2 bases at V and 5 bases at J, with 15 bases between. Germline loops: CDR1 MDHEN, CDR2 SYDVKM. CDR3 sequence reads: CASSLAGGGGTEAFF. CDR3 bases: TGTGCCAGCAGTTTAGCCGGGGGAGGGGGTACTGAAGCTTTCTTT.

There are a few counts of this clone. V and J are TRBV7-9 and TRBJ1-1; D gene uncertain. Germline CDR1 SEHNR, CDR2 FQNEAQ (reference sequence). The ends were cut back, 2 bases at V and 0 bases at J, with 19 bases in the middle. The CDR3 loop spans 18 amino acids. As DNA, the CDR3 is TGTGCCAGCAGCTTATATAGAGGGAATTTGATCATGAACACTGAAGCTTTCTTT. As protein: CASSLYRGNLIMNTEAFF.

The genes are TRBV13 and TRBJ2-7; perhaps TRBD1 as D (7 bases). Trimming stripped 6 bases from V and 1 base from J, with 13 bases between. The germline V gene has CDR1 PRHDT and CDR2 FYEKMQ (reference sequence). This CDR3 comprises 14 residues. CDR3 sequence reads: CASSPQGTSYEQYF. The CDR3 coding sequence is TGTGCCAGCAGTCCACAGGGGACTTCCTACGAGCAGTACTTC.

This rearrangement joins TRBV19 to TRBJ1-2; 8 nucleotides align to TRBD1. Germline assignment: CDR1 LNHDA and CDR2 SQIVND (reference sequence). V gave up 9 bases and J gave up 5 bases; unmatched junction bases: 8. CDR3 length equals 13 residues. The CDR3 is CASDERTGYGYTF. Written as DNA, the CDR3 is TGTGCCAGCGACGAGAGGACAGGGTATGGCTACACCTTC.

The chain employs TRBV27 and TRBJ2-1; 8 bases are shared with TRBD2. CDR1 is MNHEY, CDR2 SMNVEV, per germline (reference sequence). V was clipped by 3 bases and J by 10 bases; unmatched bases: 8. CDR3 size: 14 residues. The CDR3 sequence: CASSLSAGGLEQFF. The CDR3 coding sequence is TGTGCCAGCAGTTTGAGCGCGGGAGGTTTGGAGCAGTTCTTC.

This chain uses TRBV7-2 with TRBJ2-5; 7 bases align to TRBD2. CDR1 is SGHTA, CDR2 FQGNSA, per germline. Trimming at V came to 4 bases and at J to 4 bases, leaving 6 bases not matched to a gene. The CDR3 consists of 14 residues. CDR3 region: CASSSPAGRETQYF. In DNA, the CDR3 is TGTGCCAGCAGCTCCCCAGCGGGGAGAGAGACCCAGTACTTC.

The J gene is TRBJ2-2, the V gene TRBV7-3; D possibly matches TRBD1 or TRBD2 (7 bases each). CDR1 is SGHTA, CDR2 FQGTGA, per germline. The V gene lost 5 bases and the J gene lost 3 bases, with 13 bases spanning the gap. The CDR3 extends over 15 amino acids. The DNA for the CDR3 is TGTGCCAGCAGCCCAGGGGGGGAGTACACCGGGGAGCTGTTTTTT. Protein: CASSPGGEYTGELFF. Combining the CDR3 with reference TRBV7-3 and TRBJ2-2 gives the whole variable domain GAGVSQTPSNKVTEKGKYVELRCDPISGHTALYWYRQSLGQGPEFLIYFQGTGAADDSGLPNDRFFAVRPEGSVSTLKIQRTERGDSAVYLCASSPGGEYTGELFFGEGSRLTVL.

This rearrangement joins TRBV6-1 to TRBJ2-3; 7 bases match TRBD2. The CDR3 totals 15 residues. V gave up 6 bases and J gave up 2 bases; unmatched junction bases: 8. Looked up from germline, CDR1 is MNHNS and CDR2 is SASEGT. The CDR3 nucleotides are TGTGCCAGCAGCGTGGGACTACAACTCACAGATACGCAGTATTTT. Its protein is CASSVGLQLTDTQYF.

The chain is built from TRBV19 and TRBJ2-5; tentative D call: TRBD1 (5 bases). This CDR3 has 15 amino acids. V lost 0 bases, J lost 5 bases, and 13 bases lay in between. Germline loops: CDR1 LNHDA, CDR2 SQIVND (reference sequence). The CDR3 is CASSIETGYLETQYF. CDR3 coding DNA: TGTGCCAGTAGTATAGAAACAGGATATTTGGAGACCCAGTACTTC.

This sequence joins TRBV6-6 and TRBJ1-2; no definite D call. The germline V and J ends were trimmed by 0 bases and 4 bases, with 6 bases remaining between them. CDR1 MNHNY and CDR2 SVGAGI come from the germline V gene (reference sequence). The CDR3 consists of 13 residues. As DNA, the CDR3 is TGTGCCAGCAGTTACTCAGTCGGCTATGGCTACACCTTC. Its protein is CASSYSVGYGYTF.

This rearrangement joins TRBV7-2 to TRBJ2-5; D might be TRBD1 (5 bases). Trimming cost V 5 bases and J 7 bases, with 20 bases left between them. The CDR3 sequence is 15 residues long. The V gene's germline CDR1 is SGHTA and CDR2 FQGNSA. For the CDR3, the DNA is TGTGCCAGCAGCCCGAGTGGGGCGTACAAAATGACCCAGTACTTC. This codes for CASSPSGAYKMTQYF.

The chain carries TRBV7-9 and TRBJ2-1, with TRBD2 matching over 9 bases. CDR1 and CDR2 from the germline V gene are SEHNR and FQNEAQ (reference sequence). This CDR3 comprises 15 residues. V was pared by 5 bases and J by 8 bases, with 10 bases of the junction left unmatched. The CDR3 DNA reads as TGTGCCAGCAGCCCGTCAGGCGCGGGGGGGGATGAGCAGTTCTTC. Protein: CASSPSGAGGDEQFF.

CDR3 nucleotides: TGTGCCAGCAGAACAGTCTATGGCTACACCTTC. Translated, it gives CASRTVYGYTF. The chain recombines TRBV11-2 with TRBJ1-2, with unresolved D. Germline loops: CDR1 SGHAT, CDR2 FQNNGV. There are 11 residues in the CDR3. The V end was cut by 6 bases, the J end by 4 bases, with 6 bases between.

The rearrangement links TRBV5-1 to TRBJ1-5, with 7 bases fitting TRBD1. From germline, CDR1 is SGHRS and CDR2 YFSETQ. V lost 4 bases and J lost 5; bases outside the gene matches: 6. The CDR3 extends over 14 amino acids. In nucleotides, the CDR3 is TGCGCCAGCAGCCCAGGGACAGATTATCAGCCCCAGCATTTT. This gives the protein CASSPGTDYQPQHF.

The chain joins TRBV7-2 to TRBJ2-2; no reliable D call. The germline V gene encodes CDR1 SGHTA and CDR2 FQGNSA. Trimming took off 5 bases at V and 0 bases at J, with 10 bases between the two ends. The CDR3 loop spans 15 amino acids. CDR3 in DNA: TGTGCCAGCAGCAAGGGCCCCGCGAACACCGGGGAGCTGTTTTTT. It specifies CASSKGPANTGELFF. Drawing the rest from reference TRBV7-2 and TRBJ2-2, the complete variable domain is GAGVSQSPSNKVTEKGKDVELRCDPISGHTALYWYRQSLGQGLEFLIYFQGNSAPDKSGLPSDRFSAERTGGSVSTLTIQRTQQEDSAVYLCASSKGPANTGELFFGEGSRLTVL.

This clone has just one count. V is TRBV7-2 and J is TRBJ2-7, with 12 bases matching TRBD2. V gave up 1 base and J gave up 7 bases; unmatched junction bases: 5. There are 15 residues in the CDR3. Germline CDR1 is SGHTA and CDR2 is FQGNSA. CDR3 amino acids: CASSLGLAGVREQYF. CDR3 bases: TGTGCCAGCAGCTTAGGACTAGCGGGAGTAAGAGAGCAGTACTTC.

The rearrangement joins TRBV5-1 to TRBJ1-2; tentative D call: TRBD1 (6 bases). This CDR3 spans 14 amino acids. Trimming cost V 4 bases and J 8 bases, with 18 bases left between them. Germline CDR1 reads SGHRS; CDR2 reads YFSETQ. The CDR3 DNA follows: TGCGCCAGCAGCCCGGGGGCGACAGGTGAAGGCTACACCTTC. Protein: CASSPGATGEGYTF.

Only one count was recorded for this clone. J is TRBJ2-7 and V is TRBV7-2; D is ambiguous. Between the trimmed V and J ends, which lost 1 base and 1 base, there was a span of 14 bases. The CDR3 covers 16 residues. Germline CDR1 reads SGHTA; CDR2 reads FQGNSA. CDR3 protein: CASSLEGASLSYEQYF. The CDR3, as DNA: TGTGCCAGCAGCTTAGAGGGTGCCTCCCTGTCCTACGAGCAGTACTTC.

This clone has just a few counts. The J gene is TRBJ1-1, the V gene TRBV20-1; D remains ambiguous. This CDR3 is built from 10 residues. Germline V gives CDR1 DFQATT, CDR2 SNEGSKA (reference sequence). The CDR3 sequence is CRAARIEAFF. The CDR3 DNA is TGCAGGGCAGCACGGATAGAAGCTTTCTTT.

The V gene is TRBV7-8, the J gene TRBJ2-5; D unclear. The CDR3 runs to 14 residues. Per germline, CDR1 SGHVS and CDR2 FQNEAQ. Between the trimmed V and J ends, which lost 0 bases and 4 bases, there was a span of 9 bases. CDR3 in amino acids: CASSLARVGETQYF. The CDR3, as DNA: TGTGCCAGCAGCTTAGCCCGGGTTGGAGAGACCCAGTACTTC.

CDR3 nucleotide sequence: TGTGCCAGTAACAAAAACCCCGCCACCGGGGAGCTGTTTTTT. Amino acid sequence: CASNKNPATGELFF. The chain combines TRBV19 with TRBJ2-2; D unresolved. Between the trimmed V and J ends, which lost 7 bases and 4 bases, there was a span of 13 bases. This CDR3 region has 14 residues. Germline CDR1 is LNHDA and CDR2 is SQIVND (reference sequence).

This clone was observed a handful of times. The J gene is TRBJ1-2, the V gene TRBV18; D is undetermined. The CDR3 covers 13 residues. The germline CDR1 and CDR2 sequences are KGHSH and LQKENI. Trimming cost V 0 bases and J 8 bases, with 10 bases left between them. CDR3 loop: CASSPPPRVGYTF. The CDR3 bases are TGTGCCAGCTCACCACCTCCCCGGGTGGGCTACACCTTC. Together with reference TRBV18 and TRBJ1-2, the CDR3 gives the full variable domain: NAGVMQNPRHLVRRRGQEARLRCSPMKGHSHVYWYRQLPEEGLKFMVYLQKENIIDESGMPKERFSAEFPKEGPSILRIQQVVRGDSAAYFCASSPPPRVGYTFGSGTRLTVV.

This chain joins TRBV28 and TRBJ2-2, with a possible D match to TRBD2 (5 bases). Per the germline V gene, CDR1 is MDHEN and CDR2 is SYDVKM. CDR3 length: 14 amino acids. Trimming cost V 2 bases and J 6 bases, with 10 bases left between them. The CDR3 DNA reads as TGTGCCAGCAGTTTAGGAGGATTGGCCGGGGAGCTGTTTTTT. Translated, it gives CASSLGGLAGELFF.

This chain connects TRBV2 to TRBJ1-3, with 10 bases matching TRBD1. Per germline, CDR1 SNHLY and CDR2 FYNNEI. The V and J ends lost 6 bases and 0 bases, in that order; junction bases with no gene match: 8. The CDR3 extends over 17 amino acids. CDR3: CASRGGQGRNSGNTIYF. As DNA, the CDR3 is TGTGCCAGCAGGGGGGGACAGGGGCGAAACTCTGGAAACACCATATATTTT.

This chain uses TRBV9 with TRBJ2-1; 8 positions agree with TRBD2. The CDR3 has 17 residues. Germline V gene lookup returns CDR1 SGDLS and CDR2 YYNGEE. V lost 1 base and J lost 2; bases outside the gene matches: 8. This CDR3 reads CASSVTGGTRAYNEQFF. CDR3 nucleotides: TGTGCCAGCAGCGTAACGGGGGGGACTAGAGCCTACAATGAGCAGTTCTTC.

CDR3 coding DNA: TGTGCCAGTAGTCCCCAAGGATGGGGGGCGAGGGGAGCAGAGAACACTGAAGCTTTCTTT. As protein: CASSPQGWGARGAENTEAFF. The V gene is TRBV19, the J gene TRBJ1-1; D perhaps matches TRBD1 (6 bases). The length of the CDR3 is 20 residues. V was trimmed by 5 bases and J by 1 base, leaving 29 bases between them. The germline CDR1 and CDR2 sequences are LNHDA and SQIVND (reference sequence).

DNA for the CDR3: TGTGCCAGCAGTTCCTCGGGACAGGGGGAGACCCAGTACTTC. Protein product: CASSSSGQGETQYF. This chain joins TRBV6-6 and TRBJ2-5; TRBD1 matches 10 bases. The CDR3 contains 14 residues. Germline V gene lookup returns CDR1 MNHNY and CDR2 SVGAGI (reference sequence). V lost 4 bases, J lost 5 bases, and 4 bases stayed unmatched.